This passage covers 27 T cell receptor beta chains from one sample sequenced in a study of T cell responses to AZD1222 COVID-19 vaccine. Repertoires were generated with immunoSEQ multiplex PCR, while TCRdb's copy carries only in-frame clones and drops some. The sample consists of around 140,000 clones, about nine tenths of them appearing once. The source was peripheral blood, collected 28 days after the second AZD1222 dose. The receptors derive from an adult who received the AZD1222 COVID-19 vaccine.

J is TRBJ2-1 and V is TRBV3-1 (or the pseudogene TRBV3-2); D tentatively fits TRBD1 or TRBD2 (5 bases each). The CDR3 runs 16 residues. CDR1 is LGHDT and CDR2 is YNNKEL in the germline V gene (reference sequence). Deletions cut 5 bases from V and 4 bases from J, with 18 bases between. The CDR3 is CASSVQPGRVYNEQFF. DNA for the CDR3: TGTGCCAGCAGCGTACAACCGGGACGGGTTTACAATGAGCAGTTCTTC.

The table lists this clone with many counts. V and J are TRBV7-3 and TRBJ2-1, with 13 bases that match TRBD2. Losses at the gene ends were 1 base for V and 6 bases for J; bases not matched to a gene: 6. This CDR3 has 17 residues. CDR1 and CDR2 (germline): SGHTA, FQGTGA. This chain's CDR3 is CASSLMGTSGAVNEQFF. CDR3 nucleotides: TGTGCCAGCAGCTTAATGGGGACTAGCGGGGCGGTCAATGAGCAGTTCTTC. Looking up the rest from reference TRBV7-3 and TRBJ2-1 gives the full variable domain: GAGVSQTPSNKVTEKGKYVELRCDPISGHTALYWYRQSLGQGPEFLIYFQGTGAADDSGLPNDRFFAVRPEGSVSTLKIQRTERGDSAVYLCASSLMGTSGAVNEQFFGPGTRLTVL.

Points on this clone: The same CDR3 also results from other DNA sequences found in this sample. The chain joins TRBV7-2 to TRBJ2-3; TRBD2 agrees at 8 bases. CDR3 length: 15 residues. Germline-derived CDR1 and CDR2 are SGHTA and FQGNSA. The V segment lost 1 base and the J segment 2 bases; nucleotides outside the gene matches: 2. In DNA form, the CDR3 reads TGTGCCAGCAGCTTAGTAGCGGGGCCCACAGATACGCAGTATTTT. As protein: CASSLVAGPTDTQYF.

The V call is TRBV7-2, the J call TRBJ1-5; tentatively, D is TRBD1 (5 bases). CDR1 is SGHTA and CDR2 is FQGNSA in the germline V gene. This CDR3 has 16 amino acids. The V end lost 3 bases, the J end lost 0 bases, and 12 bases lay between the germline ends. The CDR3 coding sequence is TGTGCCAGCAGCTTTCTTTCTGGGGGTAGCAATCAGCCCCAGCATTTT. It translates to CASSFLSGGSNQPQHF.

CDR3 nucleotide sequence: TGTGCCAGCAGTCGAAGACAGGGTGAACAGCCCCAGCATTTT. This sequence encodes CASSRRQGEQPQHF. The chain combines TRBV2 with TRBJ1-5, with 7 bases that match TRBD1. CDR1 and CDR2 from the germline V gene are SNHLY and FYNNEI. The J segment lost 7 bases and the V segment lost 5 bases, leaving 8 bases of the junction unmatched. This CDR3 comprises 14 residues. Together with reference TRBV2 and TRBJ1-5, the CDR3 gives the full variable domain: EPEVTQTPSHQVTQMGQEVILRCVPISNHLYFYWYRQILGQKVEFLVSFYNNEISEKSEIFDDQFSVERPDGSNFTLKIRSTKLEDSAMYFCASSRRQGEQPQHFGDGTRLSIL.

This chain links TRBV5-5 with TRBJ1-2; 7 nucleotides align to TRBD1. CDR3 size: 13 residues. Germline V gene sequence: CDR1 SGHKS, CDR2 YYEKEE (reference sequence). After removal of 6 bases from V and 4 bases from J, the junction contained 6 bases not matched to a gene. This CDR3 reads CASIPTGTYGYTF. CDR3 coding DNA: TGTGCCAGCATCCCGACAGGGACCTATGGCTACACCTTC.

This sequence joins TRBV2 and TRBJ2-2, with D perhaps matching TRBD1 (5 bases). CDR3 length: 15 residues. Per the germline V gene, CDR1 is SNHLY and CDR2 is FYNNEI. V lost 7 bases, J lost 1 base, and 13 bases lay in between. DNA for the CDR3: TGTGCCAGCAAGGGGCCCCAGGGGAACACCGGGGAGCTGTTTTTT. This translates into CASKGPQGNTGELFF.

This rearrangement joins TRBV5-4 to TRBJ2-3; no clear D gene. The CDR3 covers 11 residues. The V gene lost 6 bases and the J gene lost 2 bases, with 4 bases spanning the gap. Germline V gene lookup returns CDR1 SGHNT and CDR2 YYREEE (reference sequence). DNA of the CDR3: TGTGCCAGCATCCACACAGATACGCAGTATTTT. Encoded protein: CASIHTDTQYF.

The chain carries TRBV19 and TRBJ1-4, with TRBD1 as a possible D gene (6 bases). This CDR3 contains 14 residues. Trimming shortened V by 6 bases and J by 8 bases, and 16 bases separated the two germline ends. Germline V lookup: CDR1 LNHDA, CDR2 SQIVND (reference sequence). CDR3 sequence: CASRSGDTGEKLFF. The CDR3, as DNA: TGTGCCAGTAGGAGCGGGGACACTGGAGAAAAACTGTTTTTT.

The chain recombines TRBV6-2 or TRBV6-3 with TRBJ2-2; TRBD2 aligns across 12 bases. Unmatched junction bases numbered 6, after V lost 0 bases and J lost 7 bases. Germline CDR1 is MNHEY and CDR2 is SVGEGT. The CDR3 consists of 17 residues. The CDR3 DNA sequence: TGTGCCAGCAGTTACTCGGTCCTAGCGGGAGGGCACGGGGAGCTGTTTTTT. Residues: CASSYSVLAGGHGELFF.

This chain joins TRBV15 and TRBJ2-7; 9 bases are shared with TRBD2. This CDR3 contains 16 residues. Trimming cost V 0 bases and J 4 bases; bases outside gene matches: 7. CDR1 is LNHNV, CDR2 YYDKDF, per germline (reference sequence). The CDR3 protein is CATSREVGTSKYEQYF. For the CDR3, the DNA is TGTGCCACCAGCAGAGAGGTCGGGACTAGCAAATACGAGCAGTACTTC.

The CDR3 region has the DNA TGTGCCAGTACCTCGGGACCTCCCCTCTATGGCTACACCTTC. This codes for CASTSGPPLYGYTF. This sequence joins TRBV19 and TRBJ1-2; D may be TRBD1 (5 bases). Trimming removed 7 bases at V and 4 bases at J, with 16 bases between. The CDR3 spans 14 residues. The germline V gene encodes CDR1 LNHDA and CDR2 SQIVND (reference sequence).

This clone showed up just once. The J gene is TRBJ1-5, the V gene TRBV6-6; D unclear. The germline V gene encodes CDR1 MNHNY and CDR2 SVGAGI (reference sequence). The CDR3 is 15 amino acids. V was pared by 6 bases and J by 3 bases, with 15 bases between. The CDR3 DNA reads as TGTGCCAGCAGCTTTGGGTCCAGAAACAATCAGCCCCAGCATTTT. Amino acids: CASSFGSRNNQPQHF.

This clone was seen only once. This rearrangement joins TRBV30 to TRBJ1-1; D unresolved. The CDR3 has 13 residues. Germline V lookup: CDR1 GTSNPN, CDR2 SVGIG (reference sequence). V lost 2 bases and J 7 bases, leaving 14 bases between the germline ends. The CDR3 reads CAWSYSVRSEAFF. CDR3 bases: TGTGCCTGGAGTTATTCGGTGCGGAGTGAAGCTTTCTTT. The variable domain in full, with the rest retrieved from reference TRBV30 and TRBJ1-1, is SQTIHQWPATLVQPVGSPLSLECTVEGTSNPNLYWYRQAAGRGLQLLFYSVGIGQISSEVPQNLSASRPQDRQFILSSKKLLLSDSGFYLCAWSYSVRSEAFFGQGTRLTVV.

The rearrangement joins TRBV9 to TRBJ1-6; unclear D gene. Germline-derived CDR1 and CDR2 are SGDLS and YYNGEE. Trimming took off 4 bases at V and 5 bases at J, with 7 bases between the two ends. The length of the CDR3 is 13 residues. CDR3 bases: TGTGCCAGCAGCAAGGTTGATAATTCACCCCTCCACTTT. Translated, it gives CASSKVDNSPLHF. The whole variable domain, remainder taken from reference TRBV9 and TRBJ1-6, is DSGVTQTPKHLITATGQRVTLRCSPRSGDLSVYWYQQSLDQGLQFLIQYYNGEERAKGNILERFSAQQFPDLHSELNLSSLELGDSALYFCASSKVDNSPLHFGNGTRLTVT.

This chain joins TRBV6-5 and TRBJ1-2; 7 bases map to TRBD1. Trimming at V came to 4 bases and at J to 8 bases, leaving 7 bases not matched to a gene. Germline V gene sequence: CDR1 MNHEY, CDR2 SVGAGI. CDR3 length: 13 residues. CDR3 DNA: TGTGCCAGCAGTTCCGGACAGGCGGGAGGCTACACCTTC. Its protein is CASSSGQAGGYTF.

This clone showed up just once. The DNA of the CDR3 is TGTGCCAGCAGCCCCTTTGCGGCAGCCGGGCTTTCGAAGTTCTTC. It yields the protein CASSPFAAAGLSKFF. V and J are TRBV11-1 and TRBJ2-1; D call uncertain. Trimming removed 5 bases from V and 14 bases from J, with 25 bases in between. Germline V CDR1 and CDR2: SGHAT, FQDESV (reference sequence). CDR3 size: 15 residues.

The genes are TRBV3-1 (or the pseudogene TRBV3-2) and TRBJ1-1, with TRBD1 matching over 7 bases. The CDR3 is made up of 17 amino acids. V shed 4 bases and J 0 bases; nucleotides not matched to a gene: 11. From germline, CDR1 is LGHDT and CDR2 YNNKEL (reference sequence). The CDR3 region has the DNA TGTGCCAGCAGCCTCCCTCCCCAGACAGGGATGAACACTGAAGCTTTCTTT. Protein: CASSLPPQTGMNTEAFF.

In DNA form, the CDR3 reads TGTGCCAGCAGTTTGCGCCACAAGCAGCATTTT. Its protein product is CASSLRHKQHF. The chain employs TRBV12-3 or TRBV12-4 and TRBJ1-5, with D unclear. The CDR3 contains 11 residues. The germline V and J ends were trimmed by 3 bases and 13 bases, with 10 bases remaining between them.

This rearrangement joins TRBV5-6 to TRBJ2-1; tentative D call: TRBD2 (6 bases). V was clipped by 6 bases and J by 3 bases, with 13 bases between them. The CDR3 contains 14 residues. Germline CDR1 and CDR2: SGHDT and YYEEEE. The CDR3 coding sequence is TGTGCCAGCATGCCGTGGGGGGACTACAATGAGCAGTTCTTC. This codes for CASMPWGDYNEQFF.

The V gene is TRBV14, the J gene TRBJ2-1; D is tentatively TRBD1 or TRBD2 (6 bases each). This CDR3 spans 19 amino acids. V dropped 0 bases and J dropped 0 bases, with 18 bases sitting between them. Germline assignment: CDR1 SGHDN and CDR2 FVKESK. The DNA for the CDR3 is TGTGCCAGCAGCCAAGATACGGGGGCCTTATCCAGCTCCTACAATGAGCAGTTCTTC. Residues: CASSQDTGALSSSYNEQFF.

The J gene is TRBJ2-3, the V gene TRBV29-1; the D gene is possibly TRBD1 (6 bases). Per the germline V gene, CDR1 is SQVTM and CDR2 is ANQGSEA. With 7 bases removed from V and 0 bases from J, the gap between germline ends came to 14 bases. This CDR3 comprises 14 residues. The CDR3 nucleotides read TGCAGCGGGGGGCTGAGGCTTAGCACAGATACGCAGTATTTT. Its protein product is CSGGLRLSTDTQYF.

The rearrangement uses TRBV6-5 and TRBJ1-2; possible D gene TRBD1, 5 bases. V lost 4 bases to trimming and J lost 10 bases, with 19 bases between them. CDR3 size: 14 residues. Germline loops: CDR1 MNHEY, CDR2 SVGAGI. The CDR3 is CASSSSGTTIPYTF. The CDR3 region has the DNA TGTGCCAGCAGTTCTTCTGGGACTACTATTCCCTACACCTTC.

V usage is TRBV4-2 and J usage is TRBJ2-2; 7 nucleotides line up with TRBD1. The germline V gene encodes CDR1 LGHNA and CDR2 YNFKEQ. Trimming removed 1 base from V and 3 bases from J; junction bases left unmatched: 8. This CDR3 contains 17 residues. In DNA, the CDR3 is TGTGCCAGCAGCCAAGGCCCCAGGGGGTCGGACACCGGGGAGCTGTTTTTT. Encoded protein: CASSQGPRGSDTGELFF.

The J gene is TRBJ2-5, the V gene TRBV24-1; D remains unclear. CDR3 length: 17 residues. Trimming removed 3 bases at V and 1 base at J, with 17 bases between. CDR1 and CDR2 (germline): KGHDR, SFDVKD. In DNA, the CDR3 is TGTGCCACCAGTGATCTTGGGTCCGGCCCACGCCAAGAGACCCAGTACTTC. It yields the protein CATSDLGSGPRQETQYF.

The chain uses TRBV19 and TRBJ1-5; D is unresolved. V gave up 9 bases and J gave up 6 bases, with 9 bases separating them. The CDR3 totals 11 residues. Germline assignment: CDR1 LNHDA and CDR2 SQIVND (reference sequence). The CDR3 DNA reads TGTGCCAGCTACCCCGGTCAGCCCCAGCATTTT. It codes for CASYPGQPQHF.

Worth noting for this clone: The identical CDR3 is also encoded by other nucleotide sequences in the sample. This chain joins TRBV5-4 and TRBJ2-5, with D tentatively TRBD2 (6 bases). V dropped 0 bases and J dropped 5 bases, with 8 bases sitting between them. CDR1 and CDR2 from the germline V gene are SGHNT and YYREEE (reference sequence). The CDR3 spans 13 residues. Here the CDR3 reads CASSLVGGETQYF. The CDR3 region has the DNA TGTGCCAGCAGCTTGGTAGGAGGGGAGACCCAGTACTTC.